Included here is one T cell receptor (beta chain) sequence, with context. V was clipped by 4 bases and J by 0 bases, with 13 bases between them. Germline loops: CDR1 SGDLS, CDR2 YYNGEE. The CDR3 spans 16 residues. The data were obtained in a study of Ad26.COV2.S vaccination and SARS-CoV-2 variants. The treatment is: roughly 19 received Ad26.COV2.S at low or high dose, single or two shots; 5 received placebo; per-sample allocation not given. Vaccine and placebo recipients were sampled on day 63 after the first injection. This table comes from immunoSEQ multiplex PCR, and its TCRdb copy is limited to in-frame clones, with some not included. Of approximately 410,000 clones in the sample, 88% were seen once.

The chain recombines TRBV9 with TRBJ1-4, with D possibly being TRBD1 (5 bases). The source is a person between 18 and 65 years old who received the Ad26.COV2.S COVID-19 vaccine or a placebo. The sequencing used peripheral blood, collected in a trial of Ad26.COV2.S vaccine versus placebo. The CDR3 sequence: CASSLGPGSTNEKLFF. The CDR3 coding sequence is TGTGCCAGCAGCCTGGGACCGGGGTCAACTAATGAAAAACTGTTTTTT.